Below, one TCR beta chain is given with its context. Its antigen is unknown. Upon completion of around 9 days in culture, CD4+ T cells were isolated. All participants had two doses of either the BNT162b2 or mRNA-1273 vaccine. Vaccine recipients, nucleocapsid antibody negative, had no prior SARS-CoV-2 infection. On both days 3 and 7, half of the culture medium was replaced with IL-2 medium. V was shortened by 4 bases and J by 4 bases, with 10 bases between the two germline ends. Germline V CDR1 and CDR2: LGHDT, YNNKEL (reference sequence). This CDR3 comprises 13 residues. Some clones are missing from TCRdb's copy, which holds only in-frame ones; the method was immunoSEQ multiplex PCR. Among 40,000 to 45,000 clones listed, 55% to 80% were seen once. The data originate from a study of vaccination effects on CD4 cells after COVID-19. Overall study: PBMC were cultured at approximately 2 million per well with about 10 IU/ml IL-2 and about 9.5 ug/ml peptides. The study's findings and limits: After vaccination, at late timepoints, clones induced by infection and by vaccine contracted markedly.

Material: CD4+ T cells from PBMCs cultured without peptide, obtained after COVID-19 vaccination. The rearrangement links TRBV3-1 (or the pseudogene TRBV3-2) to TRBJ1-2; D uncertain. This sequence was found in a human donor who received a COVID-19 vaccine. CDR3 nucleotides: TGTGCCAGCAGCCCAGAAGGCACCTATGGCTACACCTTC. Translated: CASSPEGTYGYTF.